The 20 T cell receptor beta chains presented below share a single source sample, sequenced in a study of T cell responses to AZD1222 COVID-19 vaccine. TCRdb's table, derived via immunoSEQ multiplex PCR, lists solely in-frame clones and lacks some. There are some 150,000 clones in the sample; roughly 85% occur only once, and 6.5% to 8.5% lies in the top ten. Sequenced material: peripheral blood, taken 28 days after the second dose of the MenACWY control vaccine. The receptors shown here come from an adult who received the MenACWY meningococcal vaccine as a control.

V gene TRBV2 combines with J gene TRBJ1-4; no clear D gene. The CDR3 consists of 12 residues. The germline V and J ends were trimmed by 5 bases and 5 bases, with 6 bases remaining between them. Germline V gene data show CDR1 as SNHLY and CDR2 as FYNNEI. CDR3 DNA: TGTGCCAGCAGTTTATTGAATGAAAAACTGTTTTTT. Translating gives CASSLLNEKLFF.

The CDR3 reads CASRKTGGTEAFF. Written as DNA, the CDR3 is TGTGCCAGCAGAAAAACAGGGGGGACTGAAGCTTTCTTT. This chain uses TRBV11-1 with TRBJ1-1, with TRBD1 matching 8 bases. This CDR3 has 13 amino acids. The germline CDR1 and CDR2 sequences are SGHAT and FQDESV (reference sequence). V trimming: 6 bases; J trimming: 5 bases; junction bases outside the gene matches: 5.

The chain's CDR3 is CSVMGDYNEQFF. The CDR3 DNA reads TGCAGCGTGATGGGAGACTACAATGAGCAGTTCTTC. This chain joins TRBV29-1 and TRBJ2-1, with D perhaps TRBD2 (5 bases). Trimming pared 6 bases from V and 3 bases from J, leaving 9 bases between. CDR3 length: 12 residues. Germline assignment: CDR1 SQVTM and CDR2 ANQGSEA.

This clone occurred a few times. V and J are TRBV3-1 (or the pseudogene TRBV3-2) and TRBJ1-6; weak D call: TRBD1 (5 bases). Trimming removed 3 bases from V and 8 bases from J, with 11 bases in between. There are 14 residues in the CDR3. Germline V CDR1 and CDR2: LGHDT, YNNKEL (reference sequence). The CDR3 DNA reads TGTGCCAGCAGCCAGCAGGGTCGAGATTCACCCCTCCACTTT. Translated: CASSQQGRDSPLHF.

The rearrangement joins TRBV6-5 to TRBJ2-4, with D perhaps assigned TRBD1 or TRBD2 (6 bases each). Trimming took off 11 bases at V and 7 bases at J, with 18 bases between the two ends. Germline CDR1 reads MNHEY; CDR2 reads SVGAGI. CDR3 size: 13 residues. The CDR3 reads CASRDITGNIQYF. The CDR3, as DNA: TGTGCCTCGCGGGACATAACTGGGAACATTCAGTACTTC.

The chain is built from TRBV29-1 and TRBJ1-2; no clear D gene. V gave up 4 bases and J gave up 7 bases, with 13 bases separating them. The CDR3 totals 12 residues. The germline V gene has CDR1 SQVTM and CDR2 ANQGSEA. The CDR3 DNA reads as TGCAGCGTTGTGGGCAGGCCTCCTGGCTACACCTTC. This sequence encodes CSVVGRPPGYTF.

This chain joins TRBV18 and TRBJ2-1; 14 bases agree with TRBD2. J lost 8 bases, V lost 4 bases, and 4 bases had no gene match. The CDR3 covers 15 residues. CDR1 is KGHSH, CDR2 LQKENI, per germline. CDR3 region: CASSQGLAGGDEQFF. The CDR3 nucleotides are TGTGCCAGCTCACAAGGACTAGCGGGGGGCGATGAGCAGTTCTTC.

The chain combines TRBV4-2 with TRBJ2-3, with 8 bases aligning to TRBD2. CDR1 is LGHNA, CDR2 YNFKEQ, per germline. The CDR3 has 16 amino acids. V was pared by 1 base and J by 2 bases, with 5 bases of the junction left unmatched. The DNA for the CDR3 is TGTGCCAGCAGCCAAGTAACTAGCGGAGACACAGATACGCAGTATTTT. Translation: CASSQVTSGDTDTQYF.

The V call is TRBV5-6, the J call TRBJ1-2, with 7 positions matching TRBD1. This CDR3 contains 15 residues. The germline V gene has CDR1 SGHDT and CDR2 YYEEEE. The J segment lost 8 bases and the V segment lost 4 bases, leaving 14 bases of the junction unmatched. The CDR3 DNA reads TGTGCCAGCAGCCAACAGGACAGGTCGGTTAGCGGCTACACCTTC. Residues: CASSQQDRSVSGYTF.

V and J are TRBV18 and TRBJ1-1, with D possibly being TRBD1 (5 bases). The V end lost 3 bases, the J end lost 4 bases, and 9 bases lay between the germline ends. The CDR3 consists of 13 residues. The germline CDR1 and CDR2 sequences are KGHSH and LQKENI. The CDR3 DNA reads TGTGCCAGCTCACCCCTGGGGGGCACTGAAGCTTTCTTT. Translation: CASSPLGGTEAFF.

DNA for the CDR3: TGTGCCAGCAGCGCCCCAGTCGGTACAGGCTACACCTTC. It translates to CASSAPVGTGYTF. The V call is TRBV5-4, the J call TRBJ1-2; no clear D. Germline V gene data show CDR1 as SGHNT and CDR2 as YYREEE (reference sequence). V dropped 4 bases and J dropped 8 bases, with 15 bases sitting between them. The CDR3 runs to 13 residues.

Here the CDR3 reads CASSSPGNQPQHF. The CDR3 region has the DNA TGTGCCAGCAGCTCGCCAGGCAATCAGCCCCAGCATTTT. V usage is TRBV7-2 and J usage is TRBJ1-5, with no clear D. V was shortened by 4 bases and J by 2 bases, with 6 bases between the two germline ends. Germline loops: CDR1 SGHTA, CDR2 FQGNSA. The length of the CDR3 is 13 residues.

The gene calls are TRBV21-1 and TRBJ1-5; the table's D call TRBD1 went unverified against the DNA. TRBV21-1 has pseudogene status. CDR3 size: 15 residues. CDR3 bases: TGTGCCAGCAGCAGATACACAAATAGCAATCAGCCCCAGCATTTT. Translation gives CASSRYTNSNQPQHF.

This clone has only one observation. The rearrangement uses TRBV7-3 and TRBJ2-2; D gene uncertain. The CDR3 has 13 residues. V dropped 3 bases and J dropped 5 bases, with 7 bases sitting between them. Germline CDR1 reads SGHTA; CDR2 reads FQGTGA. CDR3 loop: CASSFRLTGELFF. CDR3 DNA: TGTGCCAGCAGCTTCAGGTTAACCGGGGAGCTGTTTTTT.

In regard to this clone: One end of the junction fails to match germline, which may point to a read error. The rearrangement links TRBV11-1 to TRBJ2-1, with TRBD1 identical over 9 bases. Germline CDR1 reads SGHAT; CDR2 reads FQDESV (reference sequence). This CDR3 has 15 residues. The CDR3 sequence: CASSFRDRVYTEQFF. As DNA, the CDR3 is TGTGCCAGCAGCTTCCGGGACAGGGTATACACTGAGCAGTTCTTC. The whole variable domain, remainder taken from reference TRBV11-1 and TRBJ2-1, is EAEVAQSPRYKITEKSQAVAFWCDPISGHATLYWYRQILGQGPELLVQFQDESVVDDSQLPKDRFSAERLKGVDSTLKIQPAELGDSAMYLCASSFRDRVYTEQFFGPGTRLTVL.

The chain joins TRBV5-4 to TRBJ1-5, with TRBD1 matching over 7 bases. V shed 4 bases and J 2 bases; nucleotides not matched to a gene: 12. CDR1 is SGHNT and CDR2 is YYREEE in the germline V gene (reference sequence). CDR3 length: 17 residues. The CDR3 is CASSVGGGASGNQPQHF. In DNA form, the CDR3 reads TGTGCCAGCAGCGTGGGAGGGGGCGCTTCGGGCAATCAGCCCCAGCATTTT.

J is TRBJ2-3 and V is TRBV15; D uncertain. Trimming removed 1 base at V and 2 bases at J, with 10 bases between. The germline CDR1 and CDR2 sequences are LNHNV and YYDKDF (reference sequence). The CDR3 totals 15 residues. The CDR3: CATSRAGGYTDTQYF. CDR3 nucleotide sequence: TGTGCCACCAGCAGAGCCGGCGGCTACACAGATACGCAGTATTTT.

The CDR3 region has the DNA TGCGCCAGCAGCTTGTTCCACAGGGGATCTGGAAACACCATATATTTT. This sequence encodes CASSLFHRGSGNTIYF. The chain joins TRBV5-1 to TRBJ1-3, with 7 nucleotides matching TRBD1. Germline lookup yields CDR1 SGHRS and CDR2 YFSETQ. The CDR3 loop spans 16 amino acids. V shed 1 base and J 1 base; nucleotides not matched to a gene: 5.

This clone was counted between two and nine times. The rearrangement links TRBV6-5 to TRBJ2-2; D ambiguous. The CDR3 has 14 amino acids. CDR1 is MNHEY and CDR2 is SVGAGI in the germline V gene. Trimming took off 9 bases at V and 1 base at J, with 12 bases between the two ends. CDR3 nucleotides: TGTGCCAGTTGTGGTAATTGGAACACCGGGGAGCTGTTTTTT. As protein: CASCGNWNTGELFF.

J is TRBJ1-5 and V is TRBV25-1; no clear D. The CDR3 loop spans 14 amino acids. The germline CDR1 and CDR2 sequences are MGHDK and SYGVNS. Trimming took off 3 bases at V and 0 bases at J, with 6 bases between the two ends. For the CDR3, the DNA is TGTGCCAGCAGTGACACGCTTAGCAATCAGCCCCAGCATTTT. It is translated as CASSDTLSNQPQHF.